This T cell receptor beta chain was observed in a study of sequential checkpoint blockade in melanoma. Treatment described: randomized to nivolumab then ipilimumab (arm A) or the reverse (arm B). Some clones are missing from TCRdb's copy, which holds only in-frame ones; the method was immunoSEQ multiplex PCR. The sample gives some 20,000 clones, around 80% of which show up once; 38% is in the top ten. The germline CDR1 and CDR2 sequences are MGHRA and YSYEKL. The CDR3 extends over 16 amino acids. V lost 0 bases to trimming and J lost 0 bases, with 12 bases between them. This sequence was found in a human donor with melanoma. Sequenced here: CD8+ T cells sorted from blood (inferred from file names), sampled from a patient given nivolumab and ipilimumab in sequence. The chain uses TRBV4-1 and TRBJ2-7; D perhaps matches TRBD2 (6 bases). CDR3 region: CASSQDSRTNSYEQYF. CDR3 in DNA: TGCGCCAGCAGCCAAGATTCGCGGACTAACTCCTACGAGCAGTACTTC.